Listed below are T cell receptor beta chains from one sample, sequenced in a study of a mutant IDH1 vaccine in newly diagnosed glioma. Clones were read by immunoSEQ multiplex PCR, and TCRdb kept only the in-frame ones, dropping some. The sample has around 67,000 clones; around 83% are singletons. The source was peripheral blood mononuclear cells (PBMCs), collected from a glioma patient treated with radiotherapy, temozolomide or both. The receptors were gathered from a young woman with glioma. Some clones in this sample may be carry-over from other donors' samples. Each CDR3 is given with its conserved first and last residue. A D gene is named only where the DNA matches it firmly. Expanded clones get a size class; other rows say once, few or many, or leave the size out.

abundance | d_gene | j_gene | v_gene | CDR3nt | CDR3aa
. | . | TRBJ1-1 | TRBV19 | TGTGCCAGTAGTAAGGGACGGACTAACACTGAAGCTTTCTTT | CASSKGRTNTEAFF
. | . | TRBJ2-1 | TRBV11-1 | TGTGCCAGCAGCTTAGCTTCCTACAATGAGCAGTTCTTC | CASSLASYNEQFF
. | . | TRBJ1-1 | TRBV9 | TGTGCCAGCAGCGTATACGGCCGCCCGAACACTGAAGCTTTCTTT | CASSVYGRPNTEAFF
. | . | TRBJ2-2 | TRBV5-1 | TGCGCCAGCAGCTTGGAATTTACCTTCGAGTTCACCGGGGAGCTGTTTTTT | CASSLEFTFEFTGELFF
. | . | TRBJ2-7 | TRBV29-1 | TGCAGCGTTGAAGATCGGGGCAGACCCTACGAGCAGTACTTC | CSVEDRGRPYEQYF
. | . | TRBJ1-6 | TRBV29-1 | TGCAGCGTTGCAACAGGGAATGAATCACCCCTCCACTTT | CSVATGNESPLHF
few | . | TRBJ2-7 | TRBV4-2 | TGTGCCAGCAGCCCCAGACAGCCACCCGACGAGCAGTACTTC | CASSPRQPPDEQYF
. | . | TRBJ2-3 | TRBV5-4 | TGTGCCAGCAGCTCGCAGGCAGATACGCAGTATTTT | CASSSQADTQYF
. | . | TRBJ1-1 | TRBV29-1 | TGCAGCGTGAAGGCCAGCACTGAAGCTTTCTTT | CSVKASTEAFF
once | . | TRBJ1-4 | TRBV4-2 | TGTGCCAGCAGCCAGCAGGCTATGGGTGGTGAAAAACTGTTTTTT | CASSQQAMGGEKLFF
once | . | TRBJ2-7 | TRBV6-1 | TGTGCCAGCAGTGGGGGGGCGGGACCCTACGAGCAGTACTTC | CASSGGAGPYEQYF
. | TRBD2 | TRBJ2-5 | TRBV5-1 | TGCGCCAGCAACGGGGGGACGATACAAGAGACCCAGTACTTC | CASNGGTIQETQYF
. | TRBD1 | TRBJ1-1 | TRBV19 | TGTGCCAGTAGTATAGGCGGGACAGGGTTTAAGGCTTTCTTT | CASSIGGTGFKAFF
few | . | TRBJ2-3 | TRBV6-4 | TGTGCCAGCAGTGGAGCCGACACAGATACGCAGTATTTT | CASSGADTDTQYF
. | TRBD1 | TRBJ1-1 | TRBV4-1 | TGCGCCAGCAGCCCGACAGGGGGTGAAGCTTTCTTT | CASSPTGGEAFF
. | . | TRBJ2-1 | TRBV5-1 | TGCGCCAGCAGCCTGATCTTAAGCTCCTACAATGAGCAGTTCTTC | CASSLILSSYNEQFF
. | TRBD2 | TRBJ2-7 | TRBV10-3 | TGTGCCATCAGTGGACTAGCGGGGAATACCTACGAGCAGTACTTC | CAISGLAGNTYEQYF
. | . | TRBJ1-3 | TRBV2 | TGTGCCAGCAGGGGAGTTTTTCTCGGAAACACCATATATTTT | CASRGVFLGNTIYF
. | . | TRBJ2-2 | TRBV4-3 | TGCGCCAGCAGCCAAGTAGGCGGGGAGCTGTTTTTT | CASSQVGGELFF
. | . | TRBJ2-7 | TRBV4-1 | TGCGCCAGCAGCCAGCGGGGACAGTCCTACGAGCAGTACTTC | CASSQRGQSYEQYF
few | . | TRBJ1-2 | TRBV5-4 | TGTGCCAGCAGCTTGGGGGGCGACTATGGCTACACCTTC | CASSLGGDYGYTF
. | . | TRBJ2-5 | TRBV11-3 | TGTGCCAGCAGAGGGAGAGAGACCCAGTACTTC | CASRGRETQYF
. | . | TRBJ1-5 | TRBV30 | TGTGCCTGGAGCAGAAGGGTAGGCCAGCCCCAGCATTTT | CAWSRRVGQPQHF
. | . | TRBJ1-1 | TRBV2 | TGTGCCAGCACAGGGGACGCCTCCATGCGAGCTTTCTTT | CASTGDASMRAFF
. | TRBD1 | TRBJ1-2 | TRBV7-8 | TGTGCCAGCAGCTTGGACAGGGACCCTGGCTACACCTTC | CASSLDRDPGYTF
. | . | TRBJ2-3 | TRBV10-3 | TGTGCCACCACCGACAGCACAGATACGCAGTATTTT | CATTDSTDTQYF
. | . | TRBJ1-2 | TRBV5-1 | TGCGCCAGCAGCTTAGGGACGCCGTCTAACTATGGCTACACCTTC | CASSLGTPSNYGYTF
. | . | TRBJ2-7 | TRBV5-1 | TGCGCCAGCAGTTCCCGGAACCTCCGCTACGAGCAGTACTTC | CASSSRNLRYEQYF
. | . | TRBJ2-7 | TRBV5-5 | TGTGCCAGCAGCTTTCTCTCCTACGAGCAGTACTTC | CASSFLSYEQYF
once | . | TRBJ2-7 | TRBV5-5 | TGTGCCAGCAGCTTTGGCCAGGGCCCCTACGAGCAGTACTTC | CASSFGQGPYEQYF
. | TRBD1 | TRBJ1-2 | TRBV5-4 | TGTGCCAGCAGCTTGGCGGTAGGGGACAGTCGCTACACCTTC | CASSLAVGDSRYTF
. | TRBD1 | TRBJ1-2 | TRBV5-4 | TGTGCCAGCAGCCGGACAGGGGTTGGTTATGGCTACACCTTC | CASSRTGVGYGYTF
few | . | TRBJ1-1 | TRBV11-2 | TGTGCCAGCAGCTTAGGACTATCTGAAGCTTTCTTT | CASSLGLSEAFF
. | . | TRBJ2-7 | TRBV7-2 | TGTGCCAGCAGCCTAGGGCCCCATCAAGGGGAGCAGTACTTC | CASSLGPHQGEQYF
few | . | TRBJ1-1 | TRBV7-2 | TGTGCCAGCAGCTCCCAGCTGAACACTGAAGCTTTCTTT | CASSSQLNTEAFF
. | TRBD2 | TRBJ2-1 | TRBV6-1 | TGTGCCAGCAATTTTCTAGCGGGAGCCTACAATGAGCAGTTCTTC | CASNFLAGAYNEQFF
. | . | TRBJ2-7 | TRBV7-2 | TGTGCCAGCAGCGCGGGGGCGATAATCCTAGACGAGCAGTACTTC | CASSAGAIILDEQYF
. | . | TRBJ2-7 | TRBV19 | TGTGCCAGTAGTATAACGGGTCCCACGGACCACGAGCAGTACTTC | CASSITGPTDHEQYF
. | . | TRBJ2-7 | TRBV2 | TGTGCCAGCAGGGAAGGAGGGCTCTACGAGCAGTACTTC | CASREGGLYEQYF
. | . | TRBJ2-3 | TRBV5-1 | TGCGCCAGCAGTCCAGGGACTGGCACAGATACGCAGTATTTT | CASSPGTGTDTQYF
few | . | TRBJ1-5 | TRBV19 | TGTGCCAGTCAGGGGAGGGACCTTAGGATCAATCAGCCCCAGCATTTT | CASQGRDLRINQPQHF
. | . | TRBJ2-2 | TRBV27 | TGTGCCAGCACCAAGGAGGAGCCGAACACCGGGGAGCTGTTTTTT | CASTKEEPNTGELFF
. | . | TRBJ1-1 | TRBV5-1 | TGCGCCAGCAGCCAAGGGACGGCCGGGGCTGAAGCTTTCTTT | CASSQGTAGAEAFF
. | . | TRBJ2-7 | TRBV6-6 | TGTGCCAGCAGCCTTACCGCCTCGGGGTCCGAGCAGTACTTC | CASSLTASGSEQYF
. | . | TRBJ2-7 | TRBV6-5 | TGTGCCAGCAGTTACTCTGGCAGCTCCTACGAGCAGTACTTC | CASSYSGSSYEQYF
. | . | TRBJ2-2 | TRBV5-1 | TGCGCCAGCCGCCGGTTGGGGCAGGGTTCCGGGGAGCTGTTTTTT | CASRRLGQGSGELFF
. | TRBD2 | TRBJ2-3 | TRBV19 | TGTGCCAGTAGTATCTCCTCAGCGGGACGGAGCACAGATACGCAGTATTTT | CASSISSAGRSTDTQYF